The clone carrying this T cell receptor (beta chain) was found a few times. The investigators amplified TCR beta CDR3 regions from RNA transcripts. Carried out on the TCR CDR3, a first-round RT-PCR used the HTBI primer set. Using its own MiXCR run on the multiplex PCR reads, TCRdb lists one record per CDR3 protein. Of about 610,000 distinct CDR3 sequences listed, more than 15% are singletons. The data originate from a study of T cells in Graves' hyperthyroidism and ophthalmopathy. Trimming took off 0 bases at V and 4 bases at J, with 10 bases between the two ends. CDR1 is SGDLS and CDR2 is YYNGEE in the germline V gene. The CDR3 covers 14 residues.

Sequencing was done on a sample of blood. The sequence came from a middle-aged woman with Graves' ophthalmopathy. This chain connects TRBV9 to TRBJ1-1; D is undetermined. The CDR3 sequence: CASSVDFGVTEAFF. CDR3 bases: TGTGCCAGCAGCGTAGATTTTGGGGTCACTGAAGCTTTCTTT. The variable domain in full, with the rest retrieved from reference TRBV9 and TRBJ1-1, is DSGVTQTPKHLITATGQRVTLRCSPRSGDLSVYWYQQSLDQGLQFLIQYYNGEERAKGNILERFSAQQFPDLHSELNLSSLELGDSALYFCASSVDFGVTEAFFGQGTRLTVV.